The rows below give T cell receptor beta chains drawn from one sample of a study of cytomegalovirus exposure and HLA in healthy donors. TCRdb keeps only in-frame clones here, not all; method: immunoSEQ multiplex PCR. The data contain 180,000 or so clones, roughly 80% of them singletons. Sequenced material: PBMCs. The receptors derive from a woman under 30 in good health and CMV-seropositive. Each CDR3 is given with its conserved first and last residue. The D gene is left open where the match is weak. Size tells how often a clone was seen (once, few, many) or the class of an expanded clone, and some rows leave it out.

TRBV20-1	-	TRBJ2-7	-	CSAPTHYEQYF	TGCAGTGCCCCGACACACTACGAGCAGTACTTC
TRBV4-2	few	TRBJ2-2	TRBD2	CASSPGLDTGELFF	TGTGCCAGCAGCCCGGGACTAGACACCGGGGAGCTGTTTTTT
TRBV6-1	-	TRBJ2-7	-	CASGRVAYEQYF	TGTGCCAGCGGGCGGGTTGCCTACGAGCAGTACTTC
TRBV11-1	few	TRBJ1-1	-	CASSPSLNTEAFF	TGTGCCAGCAGCCCCTCCTTGAACACTGAAGCTTTCTTT
TRBV6-4	-	TRBJ1-1	-	CASSEGPNTEAFF	TGTGCCAGCAGTGAGGGCCCTAACACTGAAGCTTTCTTT
TRBV6-5	-	TRBJ2-7	-	CASGGGHEQYF	TGTGCCAGCGGGGGCGGACACGAGCAGTACTTC
TRBV13	-	TRBJ2-7	-	CASSTFIGRSGVEQYF	TGTGCCAGCAGCACCTTTATTGGGAGGTCGGGGGTCGAGCAGTACTTC
TRBV2	-	TRBJ2-3	-	CASGFGGATDTQYF	TGTGCCAGCGGGTTCGGTGGGGCCACAGATACGCAGTATTTT
TRBV4-1	few	TRBJ1-2	-	CASSQDAESDAYTF	TGCGCCAGCAGCCAAGACGCGGAATCAGATGCCTACACCTTC
TRBV4-1	-	TRBJ2-5	TRBD2	CASSQDPGGETQYF	TGCGCCAGCAGCCAAGATCCGGGGGGGGAGACCCAGTACTTC
TRBV19	-	TRBJ1-5	TRBD1	CASSGGQGAYQPQHF	TGTGCCAGTAGTGGGGGACAGGGGGCTTATCAGCCCCAGCATTTT
TRBV10-3	few	TRBJ1-1	-	CAIRGSENTEAFF	TGTGCCATAAGGGGGTCGGAGAACACTGAAGCTTTCTTT
TRBV11-2	-	TRBJ2-7	-	CASSRDGSSWYEQYF	TGTGCCAGCAGTCGCGACGGGTCCTCGTGGTACGAGCAGTACTTC
TRBV4-1	few	TRBJ1-1	-	CASSLNRRNTEAFF	TGCGCCAGCAGCTTAAACAGGAGGAACACTGAAGCTTTCTTT
TRBV27	-	TRBJ1-3	TRBD1	CASSMTGSSGNTIYF	TGTGCCAGCAGTATGACAGGGAGCTCTGGAAACACCATATATTTT
TRBV15	-	TRBJ2-1	-	CATARHRYNEQFF	TGTGCCACCGCGCGCCACCGCTACAATGAGCAGTTCTTC
TRBV9	-	TRBJ2-2	TRBD1	CASSVGTGDTGELFF	TGTGCCAGCAGCGTAGGGACAGGGGACACCGGGGAGCTGTTTTTT
TRBV18	-	TRBJ1-2	-	CASSPNPPGNDYGYTF	TGTGCCAGCTCACCAAACCCCCCCGGTAACGACTATGGCTACACCTTC
TRBV27	-	TRBJ2-7	TRBD2	CASSLSFPAGGYEQYF	TGTGCCAGCAGTTTATCGTTTCCAGCGGGGGGCTACGAGCAGTACTTC
TRBV2	-	TRBJ2-3	TRBD2	CASSGTSGGTDTQYF	TGTGCCAGCAGTGGAACTAGCGGGGGAACAGATACGCAGTATTTT
TRBV5-1	once	TRBJ1-4	-	CASSPQIATNEKLFF	TGCGCCAGCAGCCCCCAGATTGCAACTAATGAAAAACTGTTTTTT
TRBV5-6	-	TRBJ2-3	TRBD1	CASSPDRTRGDTQYF	TGTGCCAGCAGTCCGGACAGGACGCGTGGAGATACGCAGTATTTT
TRBV7-9	-	TRBJ1-1	TRBD1	CASSGQGVTEAFF	TGTGCCAGCAGCGGACAGGGAGTAACTGAAGCTTTCTTT
TRBV6-5	-	TRBJ1-1	TRBD1	CASRGGRGQAAFF	TGTGCCAGCAGGGGAGGTCGGGGACAGGCAGCTTTCTTT
TRBV6-5	-	TRBJ1-1	-	CASSPRRGGTEAFF	TGTGCCAGCAGTCCCCGGAGGGGGGGAACTGAAGCTTTCTTT
TRBV7-8	few	TRBJ1-1	-	CASSLAQGGVTEAFF	TGTGCCAGCAGCTTAGCGCAAGGGGGGGTCACTGAAGCTTTCTTT